The 3 T cell receptor beta chains reported below all come from one sample, sequenced in a study of T cell repertoires in cytomegalovirus infection. From the reads, TCRdb called clonotypes with MiXCR, one entry per CDR3 protein. The sample consists of roughly 920,000 distinct CDR3 sequences, 25% to 40% of them appearing once. Their target antigens are unknown. This sample comprised cultured CD8+ T cells from PBMCs, obtained from culture after CMV antigen stimulation. All receptors come from a human donor in good health (CMV status not recorded). Some clones in this sample may be carry-over from other donors' samples.

This clonotype was detected ten times or more. V is TRBV7-9 and J is TRBJ2-1, with D possibly matching TRBD1 (5 bases). The CDR3 sequence is 15 residues long. Germline CDR1 and CDR2: SEHNR and FQNEAQ (reference sequence). The V end lost 5 bases, the J end lost 0 bases, and 11 bases lay between the germline ends. CDR3 region: CASSPPGFSYNEQFF. The CDR3 DNA reads TGTGCCAGCAGCCCTCCAGGGTTCTCCTACAATGAGCAGTTCTTC.

The chain couples TRBV12-3 or TRBV12-4 to TRBJ2-3; D may be TRBD2 (6 bases). CDR3 length: 15 amino acids. V was clipped by 3 bases and J by 4 bases, with 14 bases between them. In DNA, the CDR3 is TGTGCCAGCAGTTTTTTGGCAACTAGCTCAGATACGCAGTATTTT. Residues: CASSFLATSSDTQYF.

This clonotype showed up just a few times. The V and J genes are TRBV6-2 or TRBV6-3 and TRBJ2-1; tentatively, D is TRBD1 (5 bases). V lost 7 bases, J lost 7 bases, and 20 bases lay in between. This CDR3 is built from 15 residues. CDR1 is MNHEY and CDR2 is SVGEGT in the germline V gene. The CDR3, as DNA: TGTGCCAGCATCTCACAAGGGGCCCCTCGAAATGAGCAGTTCTTC. Protein product: CASISQGAPRNEQFF.